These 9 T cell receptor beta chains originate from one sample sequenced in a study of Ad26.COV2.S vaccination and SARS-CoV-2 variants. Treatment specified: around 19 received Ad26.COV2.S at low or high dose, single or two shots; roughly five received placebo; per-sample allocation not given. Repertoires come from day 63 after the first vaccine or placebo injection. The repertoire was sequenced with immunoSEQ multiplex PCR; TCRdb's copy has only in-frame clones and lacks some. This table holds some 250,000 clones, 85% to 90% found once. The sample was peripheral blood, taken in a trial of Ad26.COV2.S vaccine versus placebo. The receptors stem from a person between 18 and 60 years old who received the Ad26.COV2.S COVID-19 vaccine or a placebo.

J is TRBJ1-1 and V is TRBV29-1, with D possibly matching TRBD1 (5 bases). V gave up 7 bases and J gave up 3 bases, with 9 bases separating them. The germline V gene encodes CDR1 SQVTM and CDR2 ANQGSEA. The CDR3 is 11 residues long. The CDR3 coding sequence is TGCAGCGCCGGGGGGGACACTGAAGCTTTCTTT. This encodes CSAGGDTEAFF.

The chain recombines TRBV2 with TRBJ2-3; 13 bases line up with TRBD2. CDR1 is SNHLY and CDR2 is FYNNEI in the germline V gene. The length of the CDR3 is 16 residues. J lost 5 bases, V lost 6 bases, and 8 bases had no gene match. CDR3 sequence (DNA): TGTGCCAGCAGACAACTAGCGGGAGGGCCAGAAGATACGCAGTATTTT. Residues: CASRQLAGGPEDTQYF.

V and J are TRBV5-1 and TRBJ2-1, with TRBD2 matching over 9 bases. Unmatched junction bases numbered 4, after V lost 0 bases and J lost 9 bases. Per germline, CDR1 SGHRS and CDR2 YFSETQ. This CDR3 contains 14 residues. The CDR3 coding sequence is TGCGCCAGCAGCTTGGGACTAGCGGTGGGTGAGCAGTTCTTC. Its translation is CASSLGLAVGEQFF.

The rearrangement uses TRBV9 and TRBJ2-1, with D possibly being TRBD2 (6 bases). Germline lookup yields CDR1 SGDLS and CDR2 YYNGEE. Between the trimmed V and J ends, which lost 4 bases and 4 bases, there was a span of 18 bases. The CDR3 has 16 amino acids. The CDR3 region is CASSPLLPAGYNEQFF. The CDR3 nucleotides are TGTGCCAGCAGCCCTCTTCTCCCGGCGGGATACAATGAGCAGTTCTTC.

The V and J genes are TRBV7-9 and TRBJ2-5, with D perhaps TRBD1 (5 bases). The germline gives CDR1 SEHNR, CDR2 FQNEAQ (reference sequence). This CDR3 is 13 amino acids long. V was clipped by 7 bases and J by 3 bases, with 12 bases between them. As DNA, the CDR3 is TGTGCCAGCACCAAAAGACAGAAAGAGACCCAGTACTTC. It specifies CASTKRQKETQYF.

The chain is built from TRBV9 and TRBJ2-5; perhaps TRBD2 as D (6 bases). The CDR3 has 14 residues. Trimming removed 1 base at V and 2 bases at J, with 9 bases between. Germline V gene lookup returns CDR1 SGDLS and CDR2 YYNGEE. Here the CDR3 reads CASSVTSRQETQYF. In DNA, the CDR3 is TGTGCCAGCAGCGTAACTAGCCGACAAGAGACCCAGTACTTC.

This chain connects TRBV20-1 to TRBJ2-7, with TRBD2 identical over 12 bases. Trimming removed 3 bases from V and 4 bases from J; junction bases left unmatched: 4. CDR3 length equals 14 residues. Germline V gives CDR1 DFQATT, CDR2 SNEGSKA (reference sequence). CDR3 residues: CSASGLAGGYEQYF. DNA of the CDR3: TGCAGTGCTAGTGGGCTAGCGGGGGGGTACGAGCAGTACTTC.

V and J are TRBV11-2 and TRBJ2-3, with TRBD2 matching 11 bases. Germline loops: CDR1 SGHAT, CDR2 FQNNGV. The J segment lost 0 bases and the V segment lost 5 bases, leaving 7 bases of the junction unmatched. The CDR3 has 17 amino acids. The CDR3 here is CASSARGLAASTDTQYF. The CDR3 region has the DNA TGTGCCAGCAGCGCAAGGGGACTAGCGGCTAGCACAGATACGCAGTATTTT. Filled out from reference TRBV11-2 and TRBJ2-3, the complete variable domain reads EAGVAQSPRYKIIEKRQSVAFWCNPISGHATLYWYQQILGQGPKLLIQFQNNGVVDDSQLPKDRFSAERLKGVDSTLKIQPAKLEDSAVYLCASSARGLAASTDTQYFGPGTRLTVL.

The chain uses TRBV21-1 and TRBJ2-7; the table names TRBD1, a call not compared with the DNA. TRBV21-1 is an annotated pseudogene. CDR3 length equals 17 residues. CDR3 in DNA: TGTGCCAGCAGCAGGCTATTGACAGGGGGTAGCTCCTACGAGCAGTACTTC. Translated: CASSRLLTGGSSYEQYF.